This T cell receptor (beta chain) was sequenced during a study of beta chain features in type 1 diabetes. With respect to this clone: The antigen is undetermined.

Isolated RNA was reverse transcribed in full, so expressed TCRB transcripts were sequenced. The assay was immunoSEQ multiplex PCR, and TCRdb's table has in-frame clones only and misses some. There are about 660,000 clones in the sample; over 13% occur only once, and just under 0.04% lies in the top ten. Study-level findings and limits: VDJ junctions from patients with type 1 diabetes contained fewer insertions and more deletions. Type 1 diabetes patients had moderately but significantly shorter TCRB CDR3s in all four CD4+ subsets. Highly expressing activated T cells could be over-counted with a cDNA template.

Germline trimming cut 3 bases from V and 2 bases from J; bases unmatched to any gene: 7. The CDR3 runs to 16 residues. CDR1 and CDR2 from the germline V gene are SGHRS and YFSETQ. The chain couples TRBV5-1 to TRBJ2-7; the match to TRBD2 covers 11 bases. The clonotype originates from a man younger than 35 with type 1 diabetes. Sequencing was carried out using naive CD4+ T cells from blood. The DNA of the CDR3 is TGCGCCAGCAGCTCCCCGGGACTAGCGGACACCTACGAGCAGTACTTC. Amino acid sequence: CASSSPGLADTYEQYF.